Following are 29 T cell receptor beta chains from one sample sequenced in a study of blood T cell repertoires in COVID-19. Assay: immunoSEQ multiplex PCR; the TCRdb copy retains only in-frame clones and omits some. The table shows about 72,000 clones, with roughly 88% occurring only once. The source material was peripheral blood. All receptors come from a man aged 50 to 59 with acute or convalescent COVID-19.

The chain combines TRBV6-6 with TRBJ2-1; tentatively, D is TRBD2 (6 bases). Germline V gene lookup returns CDR1 MNHNY and CDR2 SVGAGI (reference sequence). CDR3 length equals 15 residues. V dropped 1 base and J dropped 0 bases, with 7 bases sitting between them. DNA for the CDR3: TGTGCCAGCAGTTACTTGCGGGGCTCCTACAATGAGCAGTTCTTC. Translation: CASSYLRGSYNEQFF.

The genes are TRBV5-4 and TRBJ1-1; D may be TRBD1 (6 bases). Looked up from germline, CDR1 is SGHNT and CDR2 is YYREEE (reference sequence). Between the trimmed V and J ends, which lost 1 base and 5 bases, there was a span of 9 bases. This CDR3 region has 13 residues. The CDR3 loop is CASSLWGLTEAFF. CDR3 coding DNA: TGTGCCAGCAGCTTGTGGGGGCTGACTGAAGCTTTCTTT.

This clone has a handful of counts. The V call is TRBV9, the J call TRBJ2-6; 9 nucleotides line up with TRBD2. V lost 0 bases and J lost 0; bases outside the gene matches: 7. Per the germline V gene, CDR1 is SGDLS and CDR2 is YYNGEE. This CDR3 is 19 amino acids long. CDR3 sequence: CASSVGASGTFSGANVLTF. The DNA of the CDR3 is TGTGCCAGCAGCGTAGGGGCTAGCGGGACTTTCTCTGGGGCCAACGTCCTGACTTTC.

Regarding this clone: The germline gene is not matched at one end of the junction; a read error may be the cause. This chain uses TRBV13 with TRBJ2-1; D possibly corresponds to TRBD1 (5 bases). The CDR3 has 14 amino acids. Germline V gene lookup returns CDR1 PRHDT and CDR2 FYEKMQ (reference sequence). CDR3 nucleotides: TGTGCCAGCAGCCTAGGGGCCCCCAGGAATGTGGCGTTCTTC. It codes for CASSLGAPRNVAFF.

The V gene is TRBV27, the J gene TRBJ1-2; D is possibly TRBD1 (5 bases). The CDR3 spans 14 residues. Germline lookup yields CDR1 MNHEY and CDR2 SMNVEV (reference sequence). Trimming removed 9 bases from V and 7 bases from J, with 21 bases in between. CDR3 residues: CASNLWSGGSGYTF. The CDR3 region has the DNA TGTGCCAGTAACCTTTGGTCGGGGGGGTCTGGCTACACCTTC.

This clone was detected only a few times. The chain carries TRBV3-1 (or the pseudogene TRBV3-2) and TRBJ1-6, with 9 bases matching TRBD1. V lost 1 base to trimming and J lost 11 bases; unmatched junction nucleotides: 3. Germline V gene data show CDR1 as LGHDT and CDR2 as YNNKEL (reference sequence). The CDR3 spans 14 residues. The CDR3 bases are TGTGCCAGCAGCCAAGGACAGGGGGTAACACCCCTCCACTTT. It translates to CASSQGQGVTPLHF.

This chain links TRBV2 with TRBJ2-2; maybe TRBD2 (6 bases). Germline V gives CDR1 SNHLY, CDR2 FYNNEI. The CDR3 runs to 12 residues. The V end was cut by 7 bases, the J end by 6 bases, with 9 bases between. The CDR3 region has the DNA TGTGCCAGCACAGCTAGCGCCGGGGAGCTGTTTTTT. Protein product: CASTASAGELFF.

The chain has TRBV30 and TRBJ2-7, with a tentative D call TRBD1 (6 bases). The CDR3 length is 12 residues. V dropped 5 bases and J dropped 0 bases, with 8 bases sitting between them. The germline V gene encodes CDR1 GTSNPN and CDR2 SVGIG (reference sequence). The DNA for the CDR3 is TGTGCCTGGGGGACATCCTCCTACGAGCAGTACTTC. Encoded protein: CAWGTSSYEQYF. Based on the CDR3 plus reference TRBV30 and TRBJ2-7, the full variable domain is SQTIHQWPATLVQPVGSPLSLECTVEGTSNPNLYWYRQAAGRGLQLLFYSVGIGQISSEVPQNLSASRPQDRQFILSSKKLLLSDSGFYLCAWGTSSYEQYFGPGTRLTVT.

The chain recombines TRBV2 with TRBJ1-3, with TRBD1 matching over 8 bases. The germline V gene encodes CDR1 SNHLY and CDR2 FYNNEI. V dropped 1 base and J dropped 1; count of bases not matched to a gene: 0. The CDR3 spans 15 residues. The CDR3 here is CASSEGQGSGNTIYF. CDR3 in DNA: TGTGCCAGCAGTGAAGGACAGGGGTCTGGAAACACCATATATTTT.

The chain carries TRBV25-1 and TRBJ1-4; no clear D gene. Trimming took 6 bases from V and 3 from J, leaving 8 bases between them. The CDR3 runs 13 residues. Germline V gene lookup returns CDR1 MGHDK and CDR2 SYGVNS. In nucleotides, the CDR3 is TGTGCCAGCAGGGAGTTTCCTAATGAAAAACTGTTTTTT. Its translation is CASREFPNEKLFF.

This chain uses TRBV28 with TRBJ2-3; 7 bases match TRBD2. Germline V gives CDR1 MDHEN, CDR2 SYDVKM. The CDR3 runs 17 residues. With 9 bases clipped from V and 1 base from J, the junction kept 16 bases outside the gene matches. CDR3 coding DNA: TGTGCCAGTAATAGACCTGGGGCTAGCGGAGGCACAGATACGCAGTATTTT. It yields the protein CASNRPGASGGTDTQYF. The variable domain in full, completed from reference TRBV28 and TRBJ2-3, reads DVKVTQSSRYLVKRTGEKVFLECVQDMDHENMFWYRQDPGLGLRLIYFSYDVKMKEKGDIPEGYSVSREKKERFSLILESASTNQTSMYLCASNRPGASGGTDTQYFGPGTRLTVL.

V gene TRBV9 combines with J gene TRBJ2-2, with D unresolved. Trimming stripped 4 bases from V and 4 bases from J, with 11 bases between. This CDR3 is 14 amino acids long. CDR1 is SGDLS, CDR2 YYNGEE, per germline. The DNA of the CDR3 is TGTGCCAGCAGCCCCCCTTCGGTCACCGGGGAGCTGTTTTTT. It translates to CASSPPSVTGELFF.

The rearrangement links TRBV6-5 to TRBJ1-6; D is undetermined. Trimming shortened V by 0 bases and J by 7 bases, and 10 bases separated the two germline ends. The CDR3 is 15 amino acids. In germline, CDR1 is MNHEY, CDR2 SVGAGI. The CDR3 nucleotides read TGTGCCAGCAGTTACTCGAAGAGGAGAAATTCACCCCTCCACTTT. Its protein product is CASSYSKRRNSPLHF.

The J gene is TRBJ1-5, the V gene TRBV11-2; no firm D call. CDR3 size: 13 residues. Germline CDR1 SGHAT, CDR2 FQNNGV. V was trimmed by 1 base and J by 4 bases, leaving 5 bases between them. In nucleotides, the CDR3 is TGTGCCAGCAGCTTAGGTATAAATCAGCCCCAGCATTTT. This sequence encodes CASSLGINQPQHF.

The chain couples TRBV19 to TRBJ2-5; 8 bases align to TRBD1. Trimming removed 0 bases from V and 5 bases from J; junction bases left unmatched: 8. Germline values: CDR1 LNHDA, CDR2 SQIVND (reference sequence). CDR3 length: 16 residues. The CDR3 bases are TGTGCCAGTAGTATAGATCGAGGACAGGGTCGGGAGACCCAGTACTTC. This gives the protein CASSIDRGQGRETQYF.

The chain carries TRBV24-1 and TRBJ2-5; 11 positions match TRBD1. Trimming took 4 bases from V and 5 from J; bases not matched to a gene: 8. Germline V gene lookup returns CDR1 KGHDR and CDR2 SFDVKD. CDR3 length equals 16 residues. Here the CDR3 DNA reads TGTGCCACCAGTGACCCTGGACAGGGGGCGGGGGAGACCCAGTACTTC. Amino acid sequence: CATSDPGQGAGETQYF.

The chain links TRBV5-5 to TRBJ2-2; D may be TRBD2 (5 bases). The germline V gene has CDR1 SGHKS and CDR2 YYEKEE (reference sequence). V lost 1 base to trimming and J lost 4 bases, with 8 bases between them. CDR3 size: 14 residues. The CDR3 DNA is TGTGCCAGCAGCTTGTACGGGGTCACCGGGGAGCTGTTTTTT. Translated, it gives CASSLYGVTGELFF.

The chain joins TRBV6-5 to TRBJ2-7, with TRBD1 matching 8 bases. Germline assignment: CDR1 MNHEY and CDR2 SVGAGI. CDR3 length equals 14 residues. V trimming: 3 bases; J trimming: 2 bases; junction bases outside the gene matches: 3. In DNA form, the CDR3 reads TGTGCCAGCAGTTATGTACAGGGGGCCTACGAGCAGTACTTC. Translated, it gives CASSYVQGAYEQYF.

The chain couples TRBV6-5 to TRBJ2-5, with D perhaps TRBD2 (6 bases). V lost 2 bases and J lost 5, with 15 bases in between. CDR3 size: 15 residues. CDR1 MNHEY and CDR2 SVGAGI come from the germline V gene. This CDR3 reads CASSYGLAIKETQYF. The DNA of the CDR3 is TGTGCCAGCAGTTACGGCCTAGCGATAAAGGAGACCCAGTACTTC.

The V and J genes are TRBV4-2 and TRBJ2-2, with 9 positions matching TRBD2. V trimming: 4 bases; J trimming: 4 bases; junction bases outside the gene matches: 4. The germline V gene encodes CDR1 LGHNA and CDR2 YNFKEQ. The CDR3 sequence is 15 residues long. CDR3 sequence: CASSRGLATTGELFF. In DNA form, the CDR3 reads TGTGCCAGCAGCCGGGGACTAGCTACCACCGGGGAGCTGTTTTTT.

This rearrangement joins TRBV4-1 to TRBJ1-1; tentatively, D is TRBD1 (5 bases). Trimming removed 3 bases from V and 1 base from J, with 15 bases in between. This CDR3 has 16 amino acids. CDR1 and CDR2 from the germline V gene are MGHRA and YSYEKL. CDR3 loop: CASSHTYQTANTEAFF. For the CDR3, the DNA is TGCGCCAGCAGCCACACTTATCAGACAGCGAACACTGAAGCTTTCTTT.

The chain employs TRBV7-6 and TRBJ1-2; 7 nucleotides agree with TRBD1. The V segment lost 3 bases and the J segment 5 bases; nucleotides outside the gene matches: 3. Germline V gene lookup returns CDR1 SGHVS and CDR2 FNYEAQ. CDR3 length: 13 residues. DNA for the CDR3: TGTGCCAGCAGCTTCGCAGGGGGTTATGGCTACACCTTC. Translated, it gives CASSFAGGYGYTF.

This chain uses TRBV12-3 or TRBV12-4 with TRBJ2-7; D perhaps matches TRBD1 (6 bases). The CDR3 length is 13 residues. V lost 5 bases to trimming and J lost 3 bases, with 11 bases between them. CDR3 loop: CASSPPDSYEQYF. CDR3 nucleotides: TGTGCCAGCAGTCCCCCGGACAGCTACGAGCAGTACTTC.

The gene calls are TRBV11-2 and TRBJ1-1; D is unclear. V lost 3 bases, J lost 1 base, and 9 bases lay in between. This CDR3 is built from 14 residues. Germline CDR1 is SGHAT and CDR2 is FQNNGV. CDR3 in DNA: TGTGCCAGCAGCTTGGGCATTTCGAACACTGAAGCTTTCTTT. It yields the protein CASSLGISNTEAFF.

The chain links TRBV5-4 to TRBJ2-1, with TRBD1 identical over 7 bases. Losses at the gene ends were 4 bases for V and 2 bases for J; bases not matched to a gene: 9. CDR3 size: 16 residues. CDR1 and CDR2 from the germline V gene are SGHNT and YYREEE (reference sequence). The CDR3 here is CASSPPGQPTYNEQFF. In nucleotides, the CDR3 is TGTGCCAGCAGCCCTCCGGGACAGCCCACCTACAATGAGCAGTTCTTC.

This chain uses TRBV7-8 with TRBJ2-7; the D gene is possibly TRBD1 (6 bases). The germline CDR1 and CDR2 sequences are SGHVS and FQNEAQ. V shed 3 bases and J shed 0 bases, with 21 bases lying between them. The CDR3 totals 18 residues. The CDR3 loop reads CASSLSGTLPFSSYEQYF. The CDR3 DNA reads as TGTGCCAGCAGCTTGTCAGGGACACTACCCTTTAGCTCCTACGAGCAGTACTTC.

The chain joins TRBV6-5 to TRBJ2-6; the D is unclear. Looked up from germline, CDR1 is MNHEY and CDR2 is SVGAGI. V lost 8 bases to trimming and J lost 0 bases, with 5 bases between them. This CDR3 contains 13 residues. This chain's CDR3 is CASLLSGANVLTF. DNA of the CDR3: TGTGCCAGCCTACTCTCTGGGGCCAACGTCCTGACTTTC.

The chain uses TRBV3-1 (or the pseudogene TRBV3-2) and TRBJ1-1; D unresolved. The CDR3 sequence is 14 residues long. The germline V gene encodes CDR1 LGHDT and CDR2 YNNKEL (reference sequence). V was clipped by 1 base and J by 1 base, with 7 bases between them. The CDR3 coding sequence is TGTGCCAGCAGCCAAGGGCGAGGGAACACTGAAGCTTTCTTT. Encoded protein: CASSQGRGNTEAFF.

The count of this clone is one. The rearrangement links TRBV27 to TRBJ1-2; possibly TRBD1 for D (5 bases). Germline V gene sequence: CDR1 MNHEY, CDR2 SMNVEV (reference sequence). The CDR3 extends over 13 amino acids. The ends were cut back, 5 bases at V and 0 bases at J, with 7 bases in the middle. As DNA, the CDR3 is TGTGCCAGCAGTAAGGGGTCTAACTATGGCTACACCTTC. This translates into CASSKGSNYGYTF.